Listed here are 23 T cell receptor beta chains from one sample, sequenced in a study of Graves' ophthalmopathy and Graves' hyperthyroidism. Amplified material comprised TCR beta CDR3 regions derived from RNA transcripts. After a first-round RT-PCR with HTBI primers, a second-round multiplex PCR was run. TCRdb called the multiplex PCR reads again in MiXCR, with one record for every CDR3 protein. The sample lists roughly 380,000 distinct CDR3 sequences, roughly 14% occurring once. The sequenced material came from peripheral blood. The receptors come from a woman aged 18-29 years with stable Graves' hyperthyroidism.

About this clonotype: An end of the junction does not agree with germline; a read error may underlie this. J is TRBJ1-3 and V is TRBV3-1; TRBD1 might be the D (5 bases). The CDR3 is made up of 15 amino acids. Germline CDR1 reads LGHDT; CDR2 reads YNNKEL (reference sequence). This CDR3 reads CASSQEGGSRNTMYF. The CDR3 DNA follows: TGTGCCAGCAGCCAAGAGGGGGGTAGTCGGAACACCATGTATTTT.

This clonotype has ten or more counts. The chain uses TRBV5-6 and TRBJ1-1, with TRBD1 matching 7 bases. Germline V gene lookup returns CDR1 SGHDT and CDR2 YYEEEE. This CDR3 is 13 amino acids long. The V segment lost 0 bases and the J segment 8 bases; nucleotides outside the gene matches: 4. CDR3 region: CASSLGGTEEAFF. The CDR3, as DNA: TGTGCCAGCAGCTTGGGGGGGACAGAGGAAGCTTTCTTT. The entire variable domain, with the rest obtained from reference TRBV5-6 and TRBJ1-1, is as follows: DAGVTQSPTHLIKTRGQQVTLRCSPKSGHDTVSWYQQALGQGPQFIFQYYEEEERQRGNFPDRFSGHQFPNYSSELNVNALLLGDSALYLCASSLGGTEEAFFGQGTRLTVV.

The chain uses TRBV11-2 and TRBJ1-5, with a possible D match to TRBD1 (5 bases). Trimming took 0 bases from V and 0 from J, leaving 6 bases between them. Germline V lookup: CDR1 SGHAT, CDR2 FQNNGV. The CDR3 is 15 residues long. The CDR3 region has the DNA TGTGCCAGCAGCTTAGAGGGGCTTAGCAATCAGCCCCAGCATTTT. Its translation is CASSLEGLSNQPQHF.

This clonotype was seen many times. The V gene is TRBV2, the J gene TRBJ2-7; no definite D call. This CDR3 spans 16 amino acids. Trimming stripped 7 bases from V and 0 bases from J, with 19 bases between. Germline V CDR1 and CDR2: SNHLY, FYNNEI. The CDR3 loop is CASTEPLERYSYEQYF. In nucleotides, the CDR3 is TGTGCCAGCACCGAACCCCTCGAGCGATACTCCTACGAGCAGTACTTC.

This clonotype was picked up many times. The rearrangement uses TRBV11-2 and TRBJ1-6; D remains unclear. This CDR3 comprises 16 residues. Germline V gene data show CDR1 as SGHAT and CDR2 as FQNNGV. V lost 5 bases and J lost 1, with 12 bases in between. The CDR3 nucleotides are TGTGCCAGCAGCCCCACGAAGGGATCCTATAATTCACCCCTCCACTTT. The encoded protein is CASSPTKGSYNSPLHF.

This clonotype has a single count. This chain uses TRBV11-2 with TRBJ1-2; D call uncertain. Germline lookup yields CDR1 SGHAT and CDR2 FQNNGV. V shed 6 bases and J shed 4 bases, with 21 bases lying between them. The CDR3 spans 16 residues. The CDR3 protein is CASSINAVERLYGYTF. The CDR3, as DNA: TGTGCCAGCAGTATAAACGCCGTGGAGCGCCTCTATGGCTACACCTTC.

This clonotype was recorded at least ten times. This sequence joins TRBV6-5 and TRBJ1-5, with 10 bases fitting TRBD1. V gave up 10 bases and J gave up 4 bases; unmatched junction bases: 4. CDR1 is MNHEY and CDR2 is SVGAGI in the germline V gene. CDR3 length: 13 residues. The CDR3 spells CATTGQGNQPQHF. The CDR3 nucleotides read TGTGCCACTACGGGACAGGGGAATCAGCCCCAGCATTTT.

In this sample, this clonotype turned up many times. The rearrangement links TRBV5-1 to TRBJ2-7, with no clear D. The CDR3 covers 14 residues. Per germline, CDR1 SGHRS and CDR2 YFSETQ. The V gene lost 0 bases and the J gene lost 5 bases, with 12 bases spanning the gap. The CDR3 is CASSLEGVINEQYF. The CDR3 coding sequence is TGCGCCAGCAGCTTGGAGGGTGTCATCAACGAGCAGTACTTC.

This clonotype was recorded many times. The chain combines TRBV7-9 with TRBJ1-1; the D gene is possibly TRBD1 (5 bases). The V gene lost 2 bases and the J gene lost 5 bases, with 9 bases spanning the gap. Per germline, CDR1 SEHNR and CDR2 FQNEAQ (reference sequence). This CDR3 comprises 13 residues. The CDR3 region is CASSLTRATEAFF. Written as DNA, the CDR3 is TGTGCCAGCAGCTTAACCAGGGCAACTGAAGCTTTCTTT. Filled out from reference TRBV7-9 and TRBJ1-1, the complete variable domain reads DTGVSQNPRHKITKRGQNVTFRCDPISEHNRLYWYRQTLGQGPEFLTYFQNEAQLEKSRLLSDRFSAERPKGSFSTLEIQRTEQGDSAMYLCASSLTRATEAFFGQGTRLTVV.

Ten or more counts support this clonotype. This chain joins TRBV11-2 and TRBJ2-7; TRBD2 agrees at 10 bases. With 5 bases clipped from V and 2 bases from J, the junction kept 9 bases outside the gene matches. Germline assignment: CDR1 SGHAT and CDR2 FQNNGV. This CDR3 spans 16 amino acids. DNA for the CDR3: TGTGCCAGCAGCCTCCCGACTAGCGGGTCAACCTACGAGCAGTACTTC. This codes for CASSLPTSGSTYEQYF.

Ten or more counts support this clonotype. This sequence joins TRBV11-2 and TRBJ1-2; D uncertain. Trimming stripped 1 base from V and 8 bases from J, with 11 bases between. The CDR3 runs to 13 residues. Germline values: CDR1 SGHAT, CDR2 FQNNGV. The CDR3 region has the DNA TGTGCCAGCAGCTTAGCTGCAGGTCGCGGCTACACCTTC. It encodes CASSLAAGRGYTF.

The V gene is TRBV5-8, the J gene TRBJ2-6; no definite D call. Trimming shortened V by 0 bases and J by 2 bases, and 6 bases separated the two germline ends. The CDR3 has 15 residues. The germline CDR1 and CDR2 sequences are SGHTS and YDEGEE. CDR3 region: CASSLGSAGANVLTF. Here the CDR3 DNA reads TGTGCCAGCAGCTTGGGGTCGGCTGGGGCCAACGTCCTGACTTTC.

This clonotype was picked up many times. The chain combines TRBV6-5 with TRBJ2-7, with D maybe TRBD2 (5 bases). V lost 5 bases to trimming and J lost 1 base, with 15 bases between them. Germline lookup yields CDR1 MNHEY and CDR2 SVGAGI. The CDR3 totals 15 residues. The CDR3 nucleotides read TGTGCCAGCAGTACGGTCGGGGATCGGTCCTACGAGCAGTACTTC. As protein: CASSTVGDRSYEQYF.

The CDR3 protein is CSYRQGINSYEQYF. CDR3 nucleotide sequence: TGCAGCTACAGACAGGGAATAAACTCCTACGAGCAGTACTTC. The chain is built from TRBV29-1 and TRBJ2-7, with 7 bases fitting TRBD1. The CDR3 contains 14 residues. Unmatched junction bases numbered 10, after V lost 8 bases and J lost 0 bases. Germline V gene data show CDR1 as SQVTM and CDR2 as ANQGSEA.

The sample holds many counts of this clonotype. The chain joins TRBV6-5 to TRBJ1-6; the D gene is possibly TRBD1 (6 bases). The CDR3 runs to 20 residues. Germline CDR1 reads MNHEY; CDR2 reads SVGAGI. The V gene lost 0 bases and the J gene lost 0 bases, with 18 bases spanning the gap. The CDR3 DNA sequence: TGTGCCAGCAGTTACTCGGCAGGGGTTGCGCGTGTCTCCTATAATTCACCCCTCCACTTT. It encodes CASSYSAGVARVSYNSPLHF.

This clonotype was seen at least ten times. The V call is TRBV2, the J call TRBJ2-7; the D is unclear. Germline V gene data show CDR1 as SNHLY and CDR2 as FYNNEI. CDR3 length: 15 amino acids. V gave up 6 bases and J gave up 3 bases, with 18 bases separating them. This CDR3 is CASRVSADPYYEQYF. DNA for the CDR3: TGTGCCAGCAGAGTATCTGCAGATCCTTACTACGAGCAGTACTTC.

At least ten counts were recorded for this clonotype. V and J are TRBV6-5 and TRBJ1-2; D is unresolved. This CDR3 is built from 15 residues. V shed 6 bases and J shed 4 bases, with 18 bases lying between them. CDR1 MNHEY and CDR2 SVGAGI come from the germline V gene. The CDR3 here is CASSTTSRVRYGYTF. Here the CDR3 DNA reads TGTGCCAGCAGCACAACCAGCCGGGTCCGCTATGGCTACACCTTC.

The rearrangement links TRBV20-1 to TRBJ2-2, with 7 bases that match TRBD1. The ends lost 0 bases at V and 2 bases at J; junction bases unmatched: 12. From germline, CDR1 is DFQATT and CDR2 SNEGSKA (reference sequence). There are 18 residues in the CDR3. Here the CDR3 DNA reads TGCAGTGCTAGAGATGAAGTTGAGGGGGCGCCTAACACCGGGGAGCTGTTTTTT. It encodes CSARDEVEGAPNTGELFF.

This clonotype was detected ten times or more. The CDR3 DNA reads as TGTGCCAGCAGTCCCAGGACAGGGTCTGAAGCTTTCTTT. This encodes CASSPRTGSEAFF. The chain has TRBV12-3 or TRBV12-4 and TRBJ1-1, with 8 bases aligning to TRBD1. After removal of 5 bases from V and 6 bases from J, the junction contained 5 bases not matched to a gene. The CDR3 runs to 13 residues.

On this clonotype: A much larger clone sits a single nucleotide away, making a read error possible. The chain links TRBV6-1 to TRBJ1-2; D uncertain. The germline gives CDR1 MNHNS, CDR2 SASEGT. This CDR3 is 14 amino acids long. CDR3 coding DNA: TGTGCCAGCACCCCAGGCCCCCCTAACTATGGCTACAGCTTC. The encoded protein is CASTPGPPNYGYSF.

V is TRBV19 and J is TRBJ1-1, with D perhaps TRBD1 (5 bases). Per germline, CDR1 LNHDA and CDR2 SQIVND (reference sequence). The CDR3 spans 13 residues. V lost 7 bases and J lost 3, with 12 bases in between. CDR3 DNA: TGTGCCAGTACAGCGGGGGAAGACACTGAAGCTTTCTTT. Its translation: CASTAGEDTEAFF.

Regarding this clonotype: A much larger clonotype is one base distant, so this may be a read error. V gene TRBV6-1 combines with J gene TRBJ2-7; D is unclear. The CDR3 has 11 amino acids. Germline V gene data show CDR1 as MNHNS and CDR2 as SASEGT. CDR3 sequence: CASGLADDQYF. CDR3 bases: TGTGCCAGCGGCCTGGCGGACGATCAGTACTTC.

In this sample, this clonotype turned up many times. The CDR3 is CASSVQDRVEPQHF. DNA for the CDR3: TGTGCCAGTAGCGTGCAGGACAGGGTTGAGCCCCAGCATTTT. J is TRBJ1-5 and V is TRBV19; the match to TRBD1 covers 8 bases. Germline V gene data show CDR1 as LNHDA and CDR2 as SQIVND (reference sequence). The CDR3 is 14 amino acids. J lost 8 bases, V lost 6 bases, and 9 bases had no gene match.